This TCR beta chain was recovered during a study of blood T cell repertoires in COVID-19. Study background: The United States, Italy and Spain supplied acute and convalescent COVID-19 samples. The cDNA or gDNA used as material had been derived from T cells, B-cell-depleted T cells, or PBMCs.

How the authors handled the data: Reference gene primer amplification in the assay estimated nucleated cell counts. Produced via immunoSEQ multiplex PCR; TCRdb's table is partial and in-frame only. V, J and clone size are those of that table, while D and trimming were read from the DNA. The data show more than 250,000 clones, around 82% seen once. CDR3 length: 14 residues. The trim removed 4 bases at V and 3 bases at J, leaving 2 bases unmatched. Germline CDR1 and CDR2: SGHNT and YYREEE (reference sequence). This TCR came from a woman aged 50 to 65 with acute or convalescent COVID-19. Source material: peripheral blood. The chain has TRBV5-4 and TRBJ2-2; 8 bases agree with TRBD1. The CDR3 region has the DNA TGTGCCAGCAGCCAGGACAGGGACACCGGGGAGCTGTTTTTT. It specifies CASSQDRDTGELFF.